Listed below are T cell receptor beta chains from one sample, sequenced in a study of T-cell reconstitution after alpha-beta-depleted transplantation in children. TCRdb recomputed calls from the PCR reads with MiXCR, one row per CDR3 protein. The table lists around 500,000 distinct CDR3 sequences, around 12% of them singletons. The material sequenced was PBMCs from the stem cell graft donor, taken from the stem cell graft. These receptors were collected from a human donor who donated a stem cell graft to a child with combined immunodeficiency. CDR3s leave out the opening cysteine and the closing phenylalanine or tryptophan. Fields, in order: J gene, D gene, V gene, CDR3 length, CDR3 protein. D genes are given only for firm matches.

TRBJ1-5	TRBD1	TRBV7-2	12	ASSTRDSQGPQH
TRBJ2-3	TRBD2	TRBV2	12	AGTSGSITDTQY
TRBJ2-5	TRBD1	TRBV12-3/TRBV12-4	18	ASSLWGFLDRGTLQETQY
TRBJ2-3	TRBD2	TRBV27	11	ASSPGGPYTQY
TRBJ2-3	.	TRBV11-2	11	ATQGGWTDTQY
TRBJ2-1	.	TRBV9	12	ASSVDVGANEQF
TRBJ2-7	.	TRBV15	12	ATSRDRGPYEQY
TRBJ2-5	TRBD2	TRBV12-3/TRBV12-4	12	ASSSTSGGETQY
TRBJ2-3	.	TRBV5-1	13	TSSLEHPSTDTQY
TRBJ2-3	TRBD1	TRBV27	12	ASSSDRVGDTQY
TRBJ2-3	.	TRBV29-1	11	SVPGSTTDTQY
TRBJ2-1	TRBD2	TRBV12-3/TRBV12-4	13	ASSLYLAGLHEQF
TRBJ2-1	.	TRBV7-9	11	ASSLEGYGEQF
TRBJ1-1	.	TRBV29-1	12	SVEPDGMNTEAF
TRBJ2-3	TRBD1	TRBV27	12	ASSLRDSKDTQY
TRBJ2-1	.	TRBV11-2	14	ASSTYRDNSYNEQF
TRBJ2-2	.	TRBV24-1	13	ATSDLEGNTGKLF
TRBJ2-7	.	TRBV21-1	17	ASSKLAGQPKSSSYEQY
TRBJ2-5	.	TRBV6-2/TRBV6-3	12	ASRTLGVRETQY
TRBJ2-3	.	TRBV12-3/TRBV12-4	14	ASSPGTDPSTDTQY
TRBJ2-3	.	TRBV12-3/TRBV12-4	12	ASTRTQHADTQY
TRBJ2-5	.	TRBV12-3/TRBV12-4	12	ASSLTSPQETQY
TRBJ2-1	TRBD2	TRBV5-1	14	ASSLAPLAEYNEQF
TRBJ1-1	.	TRBV12-3/TRBV12-4	15	ASRREGHDIVNTEAF
TRBJ2-1	.	TRBV19	14	ASSMTGWSSYNEQF
TRBJ2-1	TRBD2	TRBV29-1	12	SVPGLAGGNEQF
TRBJ2-4	.	TRBV24-1	12	ATEHSGVKNIQY
TRBJ2-3	TRBD1	TRBV5-1	13	ASSLQDRGTDTQY
TRBJ2-1	.	TRBV29-1	11	SGGQISYNEQF
TRBJ1-3	.	TRBV25-1	13	ASSTGGNSGNTIY
TRBJ1-2	TRBD1	TRBV6-5	11	ASSSSNRGGYT
TRBJ2-1	.	TRBV6-1	12	ASSEVAIYNEQF